This T cell receptor (beta chain) appears in the sequencing data of a study of cytomegalovirus exposure and HLA in healthy donors. Overall study results and limits: According to an earlier analysis, most TCR beta V segments yielded productive rearrangements about 90% or about 30% of the time. CMV serostatus was the only recorded immune exposure for donors.

Researchers ran the PCR with 60 Vbeta and 13 Jbeta primers. TCRdb keeps only in-frame clones here, not all; method: immunoSEQ multiplex PCR. The repertoire holds fewer than 150,000 clones, with around 75% as singletons. Germline V gene sequence: CDR1 MNHEY, CDR2 SMNVEV (reference sequence). V dropped 6 bases and J dropped 5 bases, with 13 bases sitting between them. The CDR3 spans 13 residues. On this clone itself: Its matching antigen is unknown.

The specimen sequenced was PBMCs. This sequence originates from a woman in her twenties or thirties in good health and CMV-seronegative. V is TRBV27 and J is TRBJ2-5; D is unresolved. The CDR3 bases are TGTGCCAGCAGCCAACGATTGGAGGAGACCCAGTACTTC. The encoded protein is CASSQRLEETQYF.